This passage covers 32 T cell receptor beta chains from one sample sequenced in a study of cytomegalovirus exposure and HLA in healthy donors. The PCR contained 60 Vbeta and 13 Jbeta primers. Assay: immunoSEQ multiplex PCR; the TCRdb copy retains only in-frame clones and omits some. Among 60,000 to 95,000 clones listed, around 73% were seen once. Sequencing input: PBMCs. These receptors all stem from a woman between 40 and 55 years old in good health and CMV-seropositive.

The V call is TRBV7-3, the J call TRBJ2-2; 7 nucleotides agree with TRBD2. Germline CDR1 SGHTA, CDR2 FQGTGA. This CDR3 spans 17 amino acids. After removal of 5 bases from V and 2 bases from J, the junction contained 11 bases not matched to a gene. CDR3 residues: CASSPHPGTINTGELFF. The CDR3 region has the DNA TGTGCCAGCAGCCCACACCCCGGGACTATCAACACCGGGGAGCTGTTTTTT.

This rearrangement joins TRBV20-1 to TRBJ2-2; D gene uncertain. CDR1 is DFQATT, CDR2 SNEGSKA, per germline (reference sequence). There are 10 residues in the CDR3. Trimming removed 3 bases at V and 8 bases at J, with 4 bases between. The CDR3 loop reads CSASSGELFF. In DNA form, the CDR3 reads TGCAGTGCTAGCAGTGGGGAGCTGTTTTTT.

The V and J genes are TRBV5-1 and TRBJ2-2; 9 bases map to TRBD2. CDR3 size: 16 residues. V lost 0 bases and J lost 5; bases outside the gene matches: 5. Germline V lookup: CDR1 SGHRS, CDR2 YFSETQ. CDR3 amino acids: CASSLDGGGGTGELFF. DNA for the CDR3: TGCGCCAGCAGCTTGGACGGCGGGGGGGGGACCGGGGAGCTGTTTTTT.

This sequence joins TRBV6-1 and TRBJ2-5; 8 bases map to TRBD1. The CDR3 sequence is 13 residues long. V lost 10 bases, J lost 5 bases, and 9 bases stayed unmatched. Germline V gene data show CDR1 as MNHNS and CDR2 as SASEGT. CDR3 protein: CATLGQAGETQYF. The CDR3 nucleotides read TGTGCCACCCTGGGACAGGCCGGGGAGACCCAGTACTTC.

V usage is TRBV7-2 and J usage is TRBJ1-5; D not certain. Trimming took 1 base from V and 9 from J, leaving 16 bases between them. Germline CDR1 SGHTA, CDR2 FQGNSA. This CDR3 region has 15 residues. The CDR3 sequence is CASSLVSRIEGPQHF. CDR3 coding DNA: TGTGCCAGCAGCTTAGTCAGTCGGATCGAGGGGCCCCAGCATTTT.

The rearrangement uses TRBV4-2 and TRBJ1-1; D unresolved. V was pared by 0 bases and J by 6 bases, with 8 bases between. The CDR3 totals 13 residues. CDR1 is LGHNA and CDR2 is YNFKEQ in the germline V gene. The CDR3 DNA is TGTGCCAGCAGCCAAGACTATACGGCTGAAGCTTTCTTT. Its protein is CASSQDYTAEAFF.

This clone was counted only a few times. The chain carries TRBV18 and TRBJ1-2; D is perhaps TRBD1 (6 bases). This CDR3 contains 13 residues. Trimming took off 4 bases at V and 0 bases at J, with 6 bases between the two ends. Germline assignment: CDR1 KGHSH and CDR2 LQKENI. CDR3 sequence reads: CASSQGANYGYTF. DNA for the CDR3: TGTGCCAGCTCACAGGGGGCTAACTATGGCTACACCTTC.

The chain carries TRBV28 and TRBJ1-2, with no clear D. Germline CDR1 and CDR2: MDHEN and SYDVKM. The length of the CDR3 is 12 residues. Trimming shortened V by 7 bases and J by 5 bases, and 11 bases separated the two germline ends. The CDR3 protein is CASNNGNYGYTF. The CDR3 nucleotides are TGTGCCAGCAACAACGGGAATTATGGCTACACCTTC.

The V call is TRBV18, the J call TRBJ2-7, with a tentative D call TRBD2 (6 bases). The ends were cut back, 3 bases at V and 0 bases at J, with 15 bases in the middle. This CDR3 has 16 residues. Germline V lookup: CDR1 KGHSH, CDR2 LQKENI. CDR3: CASSPRVGGNSYEQYF. CDR3 DNA sequence: TGTGCCAGCTCACCCAGGGTGGGCGGGAACTCCTACGAGCAGTACTTC.

This clone was seen a handful of times. This chain uses TRBV7-9 with TRBJ2-3; TRBD2 matches at 9 bases. The CDR3 spans 15 residues. Germline CDR1 and CDR2: SEHNR and FQNEAQ (reference sequence). Unmatched junction bases numbered 9, after V lost 7 bases and J lost 4 bases. CDR3 sequence reads: CASTLGAGGPDTQYF. The CDR3 region has the DNA TGTGCCAGCACCCTGGGGGCGGGGGGGCCAGATACGCAGTATTTT.

This sequence joins TRBV6-6 and TRBJ1-2; 8 positions agree with TRBD1. The CDR3 sequence is 14 residues long. J lost 3 bases, V lost 6 bases, and 6 bases had no gene match. Germline V gives CDR1 MNHNY, CDR2 SVGAGI (reference sequence). Written as DNA, the CDR3 is TGTGCCAGCAGCTCCCCGGACAGGGACTATGGCTACACCTTC. Protein: CASSSPDRDYGYTF.

This chain connects TRBV6-6 to TRBJ2-7; 9 bases line up with TRBD1. Germline lookup yields CDR1 MNHNY and CDR2 SVGAGI (reference sequence). The CDR3 length is 13 residues. Unmatched junction bases numbered 2, after V lost 2 bases and J lost 6 bases. The CDR3 nucleotides read TGTGCCAGCAGTTACCTGGGACAGGGCGAGCAGTACTTC. It codes for CASSYLGQGEQYF.

The chain uses TRBV5-4 and TRBJ2-1, with D hard to call. Trimming left V 4 bases short and J 10 bases short, with 12 bases between. The germline V gene encodes CDR1 SGHNT and CDR2 YYREEE (reference sequence). This CDR3 spans 12 amino acids. Here the CDR3 DNA reads TGTGCCAGCAGCCCTAGGAACGGGGAGCAGTTCTTC. Amino acid sequence: CASSPRNGEQFF.

V is TRBV11-1 and J is TRBJ2-6; perhaps TRBD2 as D (5 bases). The CDR3 is made up of 15 amino acids. In germline, CDR1 is SGHAT, CDR2 FQDESV (reference sequence). V dropped 5 bases and J dropped 2 bases, with 10 bases sitting between them. The CDR3 region has the DNA TGTGCCAGCAGCCTGAGGGCAGCTGGGGCCAACGTCCTGACTTTC. This sequence encodes CASSLRAAGANVLTF.

The rearrangement uses TRBV5-1 and TRBJ2-2, with no clear D. CDR3 length equals 15 residues. V was shortened by 5 bases and J by 1 base, with 12 bases between the two germline ends. Germline V gene data show CDR1 as SGHRS and CDR2 as YFSETQ. The CDR3, as DNA: TGCGCCAGCAGAATGCCAGGATTGAACACCGGGGAGCTGTTTTTT. This sequence encodes CASRMPGLNTGELFF. Based on the CDR3 plus reference TRBV5-1 and TRBJ2-2, the full variable domain is KAGVTQTPRYLIKTRGQQVTLSCSPISGHRSVSWYQQTPGQGLQFLFEYFSETQRNKGNFPGRFSGRQFSNSRSEMNVSTLELGDSALYLCASRMPGLNTGELFFGEGSRLTVL.

For this clone: Within the sample, other DNA sequences also encode this same CDR3. The rearrangement uses TRBV5-4 and TRBJ2-5; 10 positions match TRBD1. The germline CDR1 and CDR2 sequences are SGHNT and YYREEE (reference sequence). With 4 bases clipped from V and 4 bases from J, the junction kept 4 bases outside the gene matches. CDR3 size: 14 residues. The CDR3 nucleotides are TGTGCCAGCAGCAGACAGGGGGCGGCAGAGACCCAGTACTTC. This encodes CASSRQGAAETQYF.

The chain recombines TRBV29-1 with TRBJ2-5, with 8 positions matching TRBD1. This CDR3 contains 12 residues. The germline gives CDR1 SQVTM, CDR2 ANQGSEA. V trimming: 7 bases; J trimming: 5 bases; junction bases outside the gene matches: 6. The CDR3 reads CSGRGLVETQYF. The CDR3 bases are TGCAGCGGCAGGGGGCTCGTTGAGACCCAGTACTTC.

The rearrangement joins TRBV7-9 to TRBJ1-6; no reliable D call. Trimming stripped 5 bases from V and 14 bases from J, with 19 bases between. From germline, CDR1 is SEHNR and CDR2 FQNEAQ (reference sequence). The CDR3 is 14 residues long. CDR3 DNA sequence: TGTGCCAGCAGCCCCTTGGGCCATATTATGTCCCTCCACTTT. Amino acids: CASSPLGHIMSLHF.

This chain links TRBV5-1 with TRBJ2-7; 9 positions agree with TRBD1. The germline V gene encodes CDR1 SGHRS and CDR2 YFSETQ. This CDR3 spans 15 amino acids. J lost 4 bases, V lost 0 bases, and 5 bases had no gene match. DNA for the CDR3: TGCGCCAGCAGCTTGGCCCAGGACAGGGGATACGAGCAGTACTTC. Its protein is CASSLAQDRGYEQYF. The full variable domain, with the rest looked up from reference TRBV5-1 and TRBJ2-7, is KAGVTQTPRYLIKTRGQQVTLSCSPISGHRSVSWYQQTPGQGLQFLFEYFSETQRNKGNFPGRFSGRQFSNSRSEMNVSTLELGDSALYLCASSLAQDRGYEQYFGPGTRLTVT.

Concerning this clone: A read error may account for a junction end that differs from germline. This chain connects TRBV7-9 to TRBJ1-6; possibly TRBD1 for D (5 bases). The CDR3 is made up of 15 amino acids. Germline CDR1 SEHNR, CDR2 FQNEAQ (reference sequence). CDR3 nucleotides: TGTGCCAGCAGCTCGACAGTAGGAGAGCAGTCACCCTTCCACTTT. Its translation: CASSSTVGEQSPFHF.

This chain links TRBV28 with TRBJ2-2; D may be TRBD1 (8 bases). The CDR3 has 15 residues. V lost 5 bases, J lost 4 bases, and 14 bases lay in between. CDR1 MDHEN and CDR2 SYDVKM come from the germline V gene. CDR3 region: CASSPNRGGTGELFF. In nucleotides, the CDR3 is TGTGCCAGCAGTCCCAACAGGGGGGGCACCGGGGAGCTGTTTTTT.

This clone has only a few counts. The genes are TRBV30 and TRBJ1-1; D is uncertain. The CDR3 totals 13 residues. Germline V gene data show CDR1 as GTSNPN and CDR2 as SVGIG (reference sequence). Trimming cost V 0 bases and J 0 bases, with 5 bases left between them. CDR3 in amino acids: CAWSVNMNTEAFF. CDR3 coding DNA: TGTGCCTGGAGTGTAAATATGAACACTGAAGCTTTCTTT.

This chain joins TRBV5-1 and TRBJ1-1; the match to TRBD1 covers 10 bases. Losses at the gene ends were 6 bases for V and 4 bases for J; bases not matched to a gene: 15. CDR3 length: 17 amino acids. The germline V gene has CDR1 SGHRS and CDR2 YFSETQ. DNA for the CDR3: TGCGCCAGCACACCGCCCGGGACAGGGGATTTGAGCACTGAAGCTTTCTTT. Residues: CASTPPGTGDLSTEAFF.

V is TRBV6-6 and J is TRBJ1-2; no clear D. The CDR3 contains 13 residues. V lost 4 bases and J 0 bases, leaving 6 bases between the germline ends. The germline V gene encodes CDR1 MNHNY and CDR2 SVGAGI (reference sequence). The CDR3 protein is CASSSGANYGYTF. The CDR3 DNA is TGTGCCAGCAGTTCGGGAGCTAACTATGGCTACACCTTC.

This rearrangement joins TRBV6-6 to TRBJ1-2; TRBD1 agrees at 7 bases. The CDR3 extends over 14 amino acids. The V segment lost 5 bases and the J segment 4 bases; nucleotides outside the gene matches: 7. Germline lookup yields CDR1 MNHNY and CDR2 SVGAGI (reference sequence). The CDR3 reads CASSTGDSAYGYTF. As DNA, the CDR3 is TGTGCCAGCAGTACAGGGGACAGCGCCTATGGCTACACCTTC.

This clone showed up just a few times. V usage is TRBV5-6 and J usage is TRBJ1-2; D gene ambiguous. The CDR3 runs 12 residues. Trimming pared 5 bases from V and 7 bases from J, leaving 12 bases between. Germline V lookup: CDR1 SGHDT, CDR2 YYEEEE. The CDR3 DNA reads TGTGCCAGCAGTTATCCGGGGTCTGGCTACACCTTC. Protein sequence: CASSYPGSGYTF. The whole variable domain, remainder taken from reference TRBV5-6 and TRBJ1-2, is DAGVTQSPTHLIKTRGQQVTLRCSPKSGHDTVSWYQQALGQGPQFIFQYYEEEERQRGNFPDRFSGHQFPNYSSELNVNALLLGDSALYLCASSYPGSGYTFGSGTRLTVV.

This clone has only a few counts. This rearrangement joins TRBV5-1 to TRBJ1-1, with 7 bases identical to TRBD1. Germline V gene data show CDR1 as SGHRS and CDR2 as YFSETQ. J was trimmed by 4 bases and V by 2 bases; bases with no gene match: 2. The CDR3 has 13 residues. The CDR3 here is CASSFAGGTEAFF. The CDR3, as DNA: TGCGCCAGCAGCTTTGCAGGGGGCACTGAAGCTTTCTTT.

This clone has just one count. CDR3 DNA sequence: TGTGCCAGCAGTTTATCCCGGTACAACACTGAAGCTTTCTTT. It encodes CASSLSRYNTEAFF. V usage is TRBV28 and J usage is TRBJ1-1, with no clear D. The ends were cut back, 1 base at V and 2 bases at J, with 8 bases in the middle. This CDR3 comprises 14 residues. The germline V gene encodes CDR1 MDHEN and CDR2 SYDVKM.

The chain couples TRBV6-1 to TRBJ2-7; D unresolved. Germline loops: CDR1 MNHNS, CDR2 SASEGT. There are 12 residues in the CDR3. The ends were cut back, 3 bases at V and 7 bases at J, with 10 bases in the middle. The CDR3: CASSEWFGEQYF. For the CDR3, the DNA is TGTGCCAGCAGTGAGTGGTTCGGGGAGCAGTACTTC.

The chain carries TRBV28 and TRBJ2-5; 15 nucleotides align to TRBD2. The closer fit of TRBJ2-7 to the DNA end suggests the J call may be wrong. The CDR3 runs 16 residues. Germline values: CDR1 MDHEN, CDR2 SYDVKM. CDR3 DNA sequence: TGTGCCAGCAGTTTAAGCGGGACTAGCGGGAGGTACGAGCAGTACTTC. Protein: CASSLSGTSGRYEQYF.

The chain employs TRBV7-2 and TRBJ1-5, with 9 positions matching TRBD1. The CDR3 totals 15 residues. CDR1 is SGHTA and CDR2 is FQGNSA in the germline V gene. The ends lost 5 bases at V and 5 bases at J; junction bases unmatched: 7. The CDR3: CASSADRGRDQPQHF. CDR3 DNA sequence: TGTGCCAGCAGCGCGGACAGGGGCAGGGATCAGCCCCAGCATTTT. The complete variable domain, with remaining parts taken from reference TRBV7-2 and TRBJ1-5, reads GAGVSQSPSNKVTEKGKDVELRCDPISGHTALYWYRQSLGQGLEFLIYFQGNSAPDKSGLPSDRFSAERTGGSVSTLTIQRTQQEDSAVYLCASSADRGRDQPQHFGDGTRLSIL.

This clone has just one count. This chain joins TRBV30 and TRBJ2-3; 11 bases are a match to TRBD2. The CDR3 is made up of 13 amino acids. Germline values: CDR1 GTSNPN, CDR2 SVGIG (reference sequence). J lost 3 bases, V lost 5 bases, and 1 base had no gene match. CDR3 DNA sequence: TGTGCCTGGGGGACTAGCGGTACAGATACGCAGTATTTT. Its translation is CAWGTSGTDTQYF.